This T cell receptor beta chain was profiled in a study of read filtering for tumor transcriptome and immune sequencing (dated by TCRdb to between 2020 and 2021). Background on the whole study: The cohort was composed of 16 to 20 male and about 14 female patients, with a mean age of approximately 70 years and an age range of roughly 47 to 90. By revised international staging, eight or nine patients were R-ISS I, approximately 15 were R-ISS II and roughly seven were R-ISS III. After DNase treatment, whole-transcriptome libraries were prepared with the TruSeq RNA Access Library Prep Kit. TCR-region mapped reads per sample ranged from about 4.05 to 10.27 million with IR-seq versus only about 75 to 1,400 with RNA-seq. The study compared TCR repertoires from targeted immune repertoire sequencing and bulk whole-transcriptome sequencing run on the same bone marrow samples. One of the main goals was to work out a read-filtering strategy for immune repertoire data, in particular whether clonotypes backed by only a single read should be removed.

Bone marrow was sampled from every patient at the time of active disease. Ficoll-Hypaque density gradient centrifugation was used to isolate the bone marrow mononuclear cells. CD138-negative cells were obtained by negative selection after labeling with CD138 magnetic microbeads on a MACS separator, removing myeloma plasma cells. Flow cytometry with CD138 antibodies on an Attune NxT was used to check how pure the isolated cells were. Total RNA was extracted using TRIzol reagent and was quantified on a NanoDrop spectrophotometer. For each patient, the CD138-negative bone marrow sample underwent paired RNA-seq and IR-seq. The paper's findings and limits, for the study overall: In IR-seq, about 82% of clonotypes but approximately 3.6% of total reads were represented by single-read clonotypes, whereas in RNA-seq, about 69% of clonotypes and roughly 44% of reads were represented by single-read clonotypes. Compared with RNA-seq, IR-seq captured clonotypes at much higher depth and more reliably, and a smaller IR-seq throughput was enough to identify most shared clonotypes. Rather than purified T cells, the sorted CD138-negative fraction was a mixed bone marrow immune population. When single-read clonotypes were removed, the proportions of shared clonotypes in IR-seq and RNA-seq correlated more strongly.

The Immunoverse kit was used to build TCR libraries from about 400 ng RNA, with molecular barcoded adaptors covering alpha/delta and beta/gamma chains. TCR library preparation used the same RNA that went into transcriptome sequencing. An Illumina HiSeq 4000 with 2 x 150 cycles was used to sequence the TCR libraries. The authors processed their data as follows. MiXCR aligned TCR reads to human V, D, J and C references and assembled the aligned reads into CDR3 clonotypes, with quality filtering and error correction included. The tcR package in R was used to analyze clonotype counts and gene usage diversity. Raw mapping reads were checked after the RNA-seq reads had been mapped by STAR aligner version 2.5.3a onto the human GRCh37 genome. To test the effect of sequencing depth on detected clonotypes, IR-seq fastq files were randomly downsampled using Seqtk 1.3. TCRdb reanalyzed the raw reads on its own, using fastp at Q25 for trimming and MiXCR for clone calling, and kept in-frame beta chains. Duplicate CDR3 protein sequences are folded into a single record with the most common DNA and genes. The V and J calls follow TCRdb's processing rather than the paper's. In this sample the table shows about 58,000 distinct CDR3 sequences, 10% to 15% of which occur a single time. Roughly 17% of the sample is held by the ten biggest clonotypes.

This clonotype was counted many times. Its antigen remains unidentified. There are no base qualities to consult, and no much larger clone falls within one base. The CDR3 spans 13 residues, from the cysteine through the phenylalanine. The retained sequence is limited to the CDR3, 39 bases, with the frame set at the first base. Per the germline V gene, SQVTM is the CDR1 and ANQGSEA is the CDR2. V and J lose 8 bases and 5 bases, and a span of 19 bases separates them. The clonotype was recovered from a donor aged 40 or over with multiple myeloma. The sample comprised a population of CD138-negative cells sorted from bone marrow. The label giving this sample's cell subset or site can be read as: bone marrow mononuclear cells depleted of CD138+ plasma/myeloma cells by negative magnetic selection. The sequence links TRBV29-1 to TRBJ2-7; the D match is possibly TRBD1 or TRBD2, with 6 bases aligned in each. The DNA is TGCAGCACTCACTCCGGGGGCCCCAACGAGCAGTACTTC. It translates as CSTHSGGPNEQYF.